Listed here is a single T cell receptor beta chain. This specimen comes from a study of OX40 agonist ivuxolimab in advanced cancers. Study information: Dose-escalation subjects each had hepatocellular carcinoma, melanoma, renal cell or head and neck cancer.

People who had autoimmune disease history or systemic immunosuppression were excluded. Generated by immunoSEQ multiplex PCR, the TCRdb table keeps only in-frame clones and is missing some. This sample has 70,000 to 85,000 clones; approximately 83% occur once, and the top ten carry 1.5% to 2%. The origin of this receptor is an adult with an advanced solid tumor such as melanoma, head and neck, liver or kidney cancer. The sequencing used CD4+ or CD8+ T cells sorted from blood, collected in a trial of the OX40 agonist ivuxolimab.

The CDR3 nucleotides are TGTGCCAGCAGCCTCGGGACTTCCAGCTCCTACGAGCAGTACTTC. This codes for CASSLGTSSSYEQYF. V and J are TRBV4-2 and TRBJ2-7, with TRBD2 as a possible D gene (6 bases). The CDR3 contains 15 residues. Trimming cost V 4 bases and J 0 bases, with 13 bases left between them. The V gene's germline CDR1 is LGHNA and CDR2 YNFKEQ.